This T cell receptor beta chain originates from a study of graft-versus-host responses after intestinal transplantation. Study results and caveats: Detected in recipient marrow were GvH clones, some of which were first observed in ileum or blood.

Concerning this clone: What it binds is not known.

Trimming took 5 bases from V and 4 from J, leaving 18 bases between them. The CDR3 is 16 residues long. The germline V gene has CDR1 LNHNV and CDR2 YYDKDF (reference sequence). Sequenced by immunoSEQ multiplex PCR; TCRdb stores in-frame clones only, minus some. Of tens of thousands of clones in the sample, 90% to 95% were seen once. The sequence came from a human donor who received an intestinal transplant. The sample consisted of unstimulated CD8+ T cells sorted from spleen or lymph node cells, taken before intestinal transplant. The chain carries TRBV15 and TRBJ1-3; D possibly corresponds to TRBD1 (5 bases). The CDR3 coding sequence is TGTGCCACCAGCTTGTCAATGGGGGGAGGAGGAAACACCATATATTTT. This gives the protein CATSLSMGGGGNTIYF.